Below, 8 T cell receptor beta chains from the same sample are listed, as sequenced in a study of blood T cell repertoires in COVID-19. TCRdb's table, derived via immunoSEQ multiplex PCR, lists solely in-frame clones and lacks some. Of about 120,000 clones in the sample, around nine tenths are singletons; the top ten hold approximately 1.7%. Sequencing was done on a sample of peripheral blood. The receptors originated from a human donor with active COVID-19. The donor label of this sample is uncertain.

V is TRBV6-5 and J is TRBJ1-2; TRBD1 might be the D (5 bases). From germline, CDR1 is MNHEY and CDR2 SVGAGI. V was clipped by 6 bases and J by 8 bases, with 16 bases between them. The CDR3 has 13 amino acids. The CDR3 DNA follows: TGTGCCAGCAGCCCCGACGGGGGGGAAGGCTACACCTTC. It yields the protein CASSPDGGEGYTF.

About this clone itself: One end of the junction does not line up with germline, which may come from a read error. CDR3 DNA sequence: TGTGTCAGCAGCTTAGACAGGGGAACCTACAATGAGCAGTTCTTC. Amino acids: CVSSLDRGTYNEQFF. The chain employs TRBV11-2 and TRBJ2-1; the match to TRBD1 covers 8 bases. CDR3 length: 15 residues. Germline-derived CDR1 and CDR2 are SGHAT and FQNNGV.

The genes are TRBV3-1 (or the pseudogene TRBV3-2) and TRBJ1-2; D perhaps matches TRBD1 (5 bases). V lost 4 bases and J 3 bases, leaving 15 bases between the germline ends. Germline V gene sequence: CDR1 LGHDT, CDR2 YNNKEL (reference sequence). CDR3 length: 15 amino acids. The CDR3 here is CASSLVAGSHYGYTF. In DNA, the CDR3 is TGTGCCAGCAGCCTTGTGGCAGGGTCCCACTATGGCTACACCTTC.

The genes are TRBV6-5 and TRBJ2-7; 7 nucleotides match TRBD2. The V and J ends lost 2 bases and 0 bases, in that order; junction bases with no gene match: 1. CDR1 is MNHEY and CDR2 is SVGAGI in the germline V gene. This CDR3 comprises 14 residues. Here the CDR3 DNA reads TGTGCCAGCAGTTACGGCGGGGGCTCCTACGAGCAGTACTTC. Translation: CASSYGGGSYEQYF.

The chain combines TRBV9 with TRBJ2-2, with 16 positions matching TRBD2. This CDR3 is 21 amino acids long. Germline V gene sequence: CDR1 SGDLS, CDR2 YYNGEE. Losses at the gene ends were 0 bases for V and 4 bases for J; bases not matched to a gene: 12. The CDR3 coding sequence is TGTGCCAGCAGCGTAGTTTTTACGATCGGGACTAGCGGGGGGGCCACCGGGGAGCTGTTTTTT. Amino acids: CASSVVFTIGTSGGATGELFF.

V gene TRBV19 combines with J gene TRBJ1-5; D possibly corresponds to TRBD1 (5 bases). The V gene lost 4 bases and the J gene lost 3 bases, with 16 bases spanning the gap. Germline V CDR1 and CDR2: LNHDA, SQIVND (reference sequence). This CDR3 contains 16 residues. The chain's CDR3 is CASSNRGRVNNQPQHF. CDR3 nucleotides: TGTGCCAGTAGTAATCGGGGGAGGGTAAACAATCAGCCCCAGCATTTT.

The rearrangement joins TRBV15 to TRBJ1-2; 8 bases are a match to TRBD1. This CDR3 contains 13 residues. Germline loops: CDR1 LNHNV, CDR2 YYDKDF (reference sequence). With V trimmed by 3 bases and J by 6 bases, 3 bases remained unmatched. Here the CDR3 DNA reads TGTGCCACCAGCAGGGCAGGGGGCGATGGCTACACCTTC. Translation: CATSRAGGDGYTF.

The chain joins TRBV11-1 to TRBJ2-1, with D unclear. From germline, CDR1 is SGHAT and CDR2 FQDESV (reference sequence). This CDR3 has 13 residues. Trimming removed 7 bases at V and 5 bases at J, with 12 bases between. The CDR3 here is CASTLEVNNEQFF. Here the CDR3 DNA reads TGTGCCAGCACCCTAGAAGTGAACAATGAGCAGTTCTTC.